The entry below gives a single T cell receptor beta chain sequence along with its context. Its antigen remains unidentified. The data were taken from a study of T cell responses to AZD1222 COVID-19 vaccine. Across the whole study: Second-dose timings of about 4 or about 12 weeks were pooled. Overall study results and limits: Reportedly, nearly half of unique spike TCRs recognized epitopes outside B.1.351/B.1.1.7 mutations.

The V end lost 5 bases, the J end lost 2 bases, and 4 bases lay between the germline ends. There are 11 residues in the CDR3. CDR1 SGHNT and CDR2 YENEEA come from the germline V gene. The assay was immunoSEQ multiplex PCR, and TCRdb's table has in-frame clones only and misses some. The sample yields around 78,000 clones, about 85% seen once. The TCR comes from an adult in good health. The sample in question was peripheral blood, obtained on day 0 of AZD1222 vaccination. J is TRBJ2-7 and V is TRBV11-3, with D unresolved. The CDR3 loop is CASSRTYEQYF. The CDR3 nucleotides are TGTGCCAGCAGCCGAACCTACGAGCAGTACTTC. Full variable domain (rest looked up from reference TRBV11-3 and TRBJ2-7): EAGVVQSPRYKIIEKKQPVAFWCNPISGHNTLYWYLQNLGQGPELLIRYENEEAVDDSQLPKDRFSAERLKGVDSTLKIQPAELGDSAVYLCASSRTYEQYFGPGTRLTVT.